These 14 T cell receptor beta chains share one sample of origin, sequenced in a study of CD8+CD57+ T cells in acquired aplastic anemia. According to the study, genomic DNA was the template for TCR beta VDJ and CDR3 profiling. MiXCR, run by TCRdb on the reads, gives a single entry per CDR3 protein. Of about 160,000 distinct CDR3 sequences listed, about 64% were seen once; the top ten hold under 60%. The authors sequenced patients whose flow cytometry had shown CD8+CD57+ cell expansion. The specimen was sorted CD4+, CD8+, or CD8+CD57+ T cells (not recorded which) from PBMCs. The origin of the receptors is a human donor with aplastic anemia.

V is TRBV5-5 and J is TRBJ1-2; tentative D call: TRBD1 (5 bases). This CDR3 has 13 amino acids. Germline lookup yields CDR1 SGHKS and CDR2 YYEKEE (reference sequence). The germline V and J ends were trimmed by 2 bases and 6 bases, with 11 bases remaining between them. Written as DNA, the CDR3 is TGTGCCAGCAGCTTCCCAGGGTCCGATGGCTACACCTTC. Encoded protein: CASSFPGSDGYTF.

The chain is built from TRBV6-6 and TRBJ2-2, with D unclear. This CDR3 has 14 amino acids. Germline CDR1 and CDR2: MNHNY and SVGAGI (reference sequence). V dropped 5 bases and J dropped 7 bases, with 14 bases sitting between them. CDR3 nucleotide sequence: TGTGCCAGCAGTACCACAGAATCAGGCGGGGAGCTGTTTTTT. Its protein product is CASSTTESGGELFF.

The rearrangement joins TRBV9 to TRBJ2-5; possible D gene TRBD2, 6 bases. The length of the CDR3 is 16 residues. The V end was cut by 0 bases, the J end by 2 bases, with 14 bases between. In germline, CDR1 is SGDLS, CDR2 YYNGEE. The CDR3 spells CASSVGVSGTQETQYF. The CDR3 DNA sequence: TGTGCCAGCAGCGTAGGGGTTAGCGGAACACAAGAGACCCAGTACTTC.

This chain joins TRBV19 and TRBJ2-1; 10 bases are shared with TRBD2. The V and J ends lost 2 bases and 5 bases, in that order; junction bases with no gene match: 3. The CDR3 consists of 15 residues. Germline V lookup: CDR1 LNHDA, CDR2 SQIVND (reference sequence). The CDR3 region is CASSITSGKHNEQFF. CDR3 nucleotides: TGTGCCAGTAGTATAACTAGCGGGAAACACAATGAGCAGTTCTTC.

This clonotype was counted at least ten times. The V and J genes are TRBV24-1 and TRBJ2-1, with 8 positions matching TRBD2. V lost 2 bases and J lost 0; bases outside the gene matches: 8. CDR3 length: 18 amino acids. Germline V gives CDR1 KGHDR, CDR2 SFDVKD. CDR3 sequence (DNA): TGTGCCACCAGTGATTGGGGTCTACGGGGGGGCTCCTACAATGAGCAGTTCTTC. It is translated as CATSDWGLRGGSYNEQFF.

About this clonotype itself: One end of the junction is discordant with germline, which a read error may explain. The CDR3 DNA sequence: TGTGCCAGCAGCTTCCCAGACAGGGCGCACAATGAGCGGTTCTTC. This sequence encodes CASSFPDRAHNERFF. The chain employs TRBV7-9 and TRBJ2-1; 7 positions match TRBD1. Germline assignment: CDR1 SEHNR and CDR2 FQNEAQ (reference sequence). The CDR3 covers 15 residues.

The chain employs TRBV19 and TRBJ2-7, with 7 bases aligning to TRBD1. Trimming at V came to 4 bases and at J to 4 bases, leaving 10 bases not matched to a gene. This CDR3 comprises 15 residues. Per the germline V gene, CDR1 is LNHDA and CDR2 is SQIVND (reference sequence). The CDR3 here is CASSTIRTGAYEQYF. The DNA for the CDR3 is TGTGCCAGTAGTACTATCCGGACAGGCGCATACGAGCAGTACTTC.

In regard to this clonotype: Sequence at one end of the junction differs from germline and may be a read error. The chain couples TRBV7-9 to TRBJ2-1; 7 nucleotides match TRBD1. The CDR3 has 16 amino acids. Germline lookup yields CDR1 SEHNR and CDR2 FQNEAQ (reference sequence). The CDR3 bases are TGTGCCGGCAGCTTAGGAGCAGGGGGACGTTACAATGAGCAGTTCTTC. This sequence encodes CAGSLGAGGRYNEQFF.

The chain combines TRBV19 with TRBJ1-1, with D perhaps matching TRBD1 (5 bases). The V end was cut by 5 bases, the J end by 4 bases, with 14 bases between. Germline values: CDR1 LNHDA, CDR2 SQIVND (reference sequence). The CDR3 runs to 14 residues. This CDR3 is CASSPGPTGTEAFF. CDR3 nucleotides: TGTGCCAGTAGTCCGGGACCGACGGGCACTGAAGCTTTCTTT.

The rearrangement joins TRBV6-6 to TRBJ2-7, with 9 bases fitting TRBD1. V lost 5 bases to trimming and J lost 3 bases; unmatched junction nucleotides: 8. CDR3 length: 15 amino acids. Per germline, CDR1 MNHNY and CDR2 SVGAGI (reference sequence). CDR3 protein: CASSARTGEGYEQYF. The CDR3 DNA reads TGTGCCAGCAGTGCTCGGACAGGGGAGGGCTACGAGCAGTACTTC.

This chain's CDR3 is CASSPTSGPYGYTF. CDR3 nucleotides: TGTGCCAGCAGCCCTACCTCGGGGCCCTATGGCTACACCTTC. The gene calls are TRBV11-3 and TRBJ1-2; D perhaps matches TRBD1 (5 bases). Per the germline V gene, CDR1 is SGHNT and CDR2 is YENEEA. V lost 5 bases and J 4 bases, leaving 14 bases between the germline ends. The CDR3 is 14 residues long.

The CDR3 nucleotides read TGCGCCAGCAGCCAAGAACGGCGGGGTGACCCCTACGAGCAGTACTTC. Translation gives CASSQERRGDPYEQYF. This chain links TRBV4-1 with TRBJ2-7, with D maybe TRBD2 (6 bases). This CDR3 spans 16 amino acids. Germline CDR1 is MGHRA and CDR2 is YSYEKL. Trimming shortened V by 0 bases and J by 2 bases, and 14 bases separated the two germline ends.

This clonotype appeared once. The CDR3 reads CASSPGLMETQYF. CDR3 in DNA: TGTGCCAGCAGCCCCGGACTGATGGAGACCCAGTACTTC. The rearrangement links TRBV14 to TRBJ2-5; tentative D call: TRBD2 (5 bases). The CDR3 sequence is 13 residues long. Germline CDR1 reads SGHDN; CDR2 reads FVKESK. Trimming removed 4 bases at V and 5 bases at J, with 11 bases between. Full variable domain (missing parts from reference TRBV14 and TRBJ2-5): EAGVTQFPSHSVIEKGQTVTLRCDPISGHDNLYWYRRVMGKEIKFLLHFVKESKQDESGMPNNRFLAERTGGTYSTLKVQPAELEDSGVYFCASSPGLMETQYFGPGTRLLVL.

This clonotype was observed a few times. This may come from a read error, since a much larger clone is one base off. The chain carries TRBV19 and TRBJ2-6, with a possible D match to TRBD1 (6 bases). The CDR3 is 15 residues long. Germline CDR1 and CDR2: LNHDA and SQIVND (reference sequence). The V and J ends lost 6 bases and 3 bases respectively, with 12 bases between them. CDR3 bases: TGTGCCAGTAGCATCGACAGGCGTGGGGCCAACGTCCTGACTTTC. It yields the protein CASSIDRRGANVLTF.